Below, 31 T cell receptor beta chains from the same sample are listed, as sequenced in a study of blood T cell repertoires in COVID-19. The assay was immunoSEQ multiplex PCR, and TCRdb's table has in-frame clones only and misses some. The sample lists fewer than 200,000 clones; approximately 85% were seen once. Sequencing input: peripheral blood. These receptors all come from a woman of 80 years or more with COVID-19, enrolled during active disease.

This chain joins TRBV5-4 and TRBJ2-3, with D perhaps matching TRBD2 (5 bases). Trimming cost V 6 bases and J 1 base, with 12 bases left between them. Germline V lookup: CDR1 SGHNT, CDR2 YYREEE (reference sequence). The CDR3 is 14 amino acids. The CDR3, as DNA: TGTGCCAGCACCACTTTCGGGGGCACAGATACGCAGTATTTT. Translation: CASTTFGGTDTQYF.

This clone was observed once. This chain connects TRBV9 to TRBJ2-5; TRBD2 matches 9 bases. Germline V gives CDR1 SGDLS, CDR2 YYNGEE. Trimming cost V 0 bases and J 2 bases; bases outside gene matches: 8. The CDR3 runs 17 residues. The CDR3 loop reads CASSVGSSGGRQETQYF. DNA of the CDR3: TGTGCCAGCAGCGTAGGGAGTAGCGGGGGTAGGCAAGAGACCCAGTACTTC.

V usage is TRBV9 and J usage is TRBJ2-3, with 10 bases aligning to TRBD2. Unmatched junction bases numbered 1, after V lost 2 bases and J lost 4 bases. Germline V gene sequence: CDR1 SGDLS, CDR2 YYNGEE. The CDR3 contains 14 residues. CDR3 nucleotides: TGTGCCAGCAGCGTCGGACTAGCGGCAGATACGCAGTATTTT. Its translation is CASSVGLAADTQYF.

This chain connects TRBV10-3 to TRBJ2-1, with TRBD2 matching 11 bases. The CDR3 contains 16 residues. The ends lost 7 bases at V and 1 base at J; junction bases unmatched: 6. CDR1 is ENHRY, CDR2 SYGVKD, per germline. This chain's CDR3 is CAITNSGGGSYNEQFF. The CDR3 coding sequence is TGTGCCATCACCAATAGCGGGGGGGGATCCTACAATGAGCAGTTCTTC.

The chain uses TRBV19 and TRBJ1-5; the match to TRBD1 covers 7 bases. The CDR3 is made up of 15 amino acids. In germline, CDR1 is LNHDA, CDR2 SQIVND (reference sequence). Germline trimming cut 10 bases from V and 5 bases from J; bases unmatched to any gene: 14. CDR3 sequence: CATRQGFFSDQPQHF. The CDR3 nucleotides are TGTGCCACCAGACAGGGCTTCTTTTCCGATCAGCCCCAGCATTTT.

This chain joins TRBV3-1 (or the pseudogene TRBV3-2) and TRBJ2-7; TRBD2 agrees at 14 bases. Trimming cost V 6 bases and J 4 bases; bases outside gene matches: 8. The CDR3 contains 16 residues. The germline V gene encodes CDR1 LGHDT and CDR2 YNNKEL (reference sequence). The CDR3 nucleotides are TGTGCCAGCAGGTACAGACTAGCGGGGGGGCCGTACGAGCAGTACTTC. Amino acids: CASRYRLAGGPYEQYF.

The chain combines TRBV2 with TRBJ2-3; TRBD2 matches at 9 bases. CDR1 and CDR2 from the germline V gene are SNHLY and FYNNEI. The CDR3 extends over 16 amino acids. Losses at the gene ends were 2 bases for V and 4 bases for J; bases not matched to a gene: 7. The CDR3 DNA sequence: TGTGCCAGCAGTGAACGGGGTAGCGGGGGTTCAGATACGCAGTATTTT. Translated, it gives CASSERGSGGSDTQYF.

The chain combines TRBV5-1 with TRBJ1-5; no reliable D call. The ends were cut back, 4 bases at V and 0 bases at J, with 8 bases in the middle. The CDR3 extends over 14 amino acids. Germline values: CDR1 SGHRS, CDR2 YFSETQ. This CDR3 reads CASSLDNSNQPQHF. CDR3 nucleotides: TGCGCCAGCAGCCTTGACAATAGCAATCAGCCCCAGCATTTT. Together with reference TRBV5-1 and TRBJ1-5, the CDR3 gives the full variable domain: KAGVTQTPRYLIKTRGQQVTLSCSPISGHRSVSWYQQTPGQGLQFLFEYFSETQRNKGNFPGRFSGRQFSNSRSEMNVSTLELGDSALYLCASSLDNSNQPQHFGDGTRLSIL.

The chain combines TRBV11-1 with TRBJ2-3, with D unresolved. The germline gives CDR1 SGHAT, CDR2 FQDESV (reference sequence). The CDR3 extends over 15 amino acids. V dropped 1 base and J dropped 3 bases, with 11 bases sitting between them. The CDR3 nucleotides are TGTGCCAGCAGCTTAGGCGCCCGTTGGACAGATACGCAGTATTTT. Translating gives CASSLGARWTDTQYF.

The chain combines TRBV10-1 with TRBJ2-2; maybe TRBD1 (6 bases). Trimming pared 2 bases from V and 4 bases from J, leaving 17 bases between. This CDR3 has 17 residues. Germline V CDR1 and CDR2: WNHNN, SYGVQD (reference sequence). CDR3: CASSEEGTGMITGELFF. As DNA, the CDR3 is TGCGCCAGCAGTGAGGAGGGAACAGGGATGATCACCGGGGAGCTGTTTTTT.

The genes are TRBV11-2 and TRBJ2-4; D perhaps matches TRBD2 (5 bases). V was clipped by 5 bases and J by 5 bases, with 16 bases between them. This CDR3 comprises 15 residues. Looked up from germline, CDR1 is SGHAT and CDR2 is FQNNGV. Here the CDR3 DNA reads TGTGCCAGCAGCCGCCCCGGGCGGGCGGAAAACATTCAGTACTTC. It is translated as CASSRPGRAENIQYF.

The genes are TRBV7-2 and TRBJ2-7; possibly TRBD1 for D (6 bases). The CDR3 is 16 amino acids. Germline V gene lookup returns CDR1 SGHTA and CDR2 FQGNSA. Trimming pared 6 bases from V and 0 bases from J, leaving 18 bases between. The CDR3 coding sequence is TGTGCCAGCAGTAAGCGAGGGACAATGACCTCCTACGAGCAGTACTTC. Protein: CASSKRGTMTSYEQYF. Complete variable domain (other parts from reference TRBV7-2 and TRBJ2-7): GAGVSQSPSNKVTEKGKDVELRCDPISGHTALYWYRQSLGQGLEFLIYFQGNSAPDKSGLPSDRFSAERTGGSVSTLTIQRTQQEDSAVYLCASSKRGTMTSYEQYFGPGTRLTVT.

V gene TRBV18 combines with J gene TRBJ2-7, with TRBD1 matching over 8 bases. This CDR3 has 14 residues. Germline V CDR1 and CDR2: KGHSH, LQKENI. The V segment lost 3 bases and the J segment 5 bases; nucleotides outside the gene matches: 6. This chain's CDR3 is CASSPLQGGNEQYF. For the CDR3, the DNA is TGTGCCAGCTCACCCCTACAGGGGGGCAACGAGCAGTACTTC.

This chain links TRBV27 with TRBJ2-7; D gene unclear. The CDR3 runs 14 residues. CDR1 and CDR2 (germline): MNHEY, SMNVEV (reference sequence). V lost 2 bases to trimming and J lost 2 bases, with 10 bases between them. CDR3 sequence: CASSLTRLAYEQYF. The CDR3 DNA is TGTGCCAGCAGTTTAACCCGCCTAGCCTACGAGCAGTACTTC.

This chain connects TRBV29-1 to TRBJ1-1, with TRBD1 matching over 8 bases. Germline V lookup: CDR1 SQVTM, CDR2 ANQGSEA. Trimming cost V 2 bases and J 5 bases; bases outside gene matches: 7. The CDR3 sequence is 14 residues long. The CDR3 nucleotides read TGCAGCGTTGAACTTTGGACAGGGTTGACTGAAGCTTTCTTT. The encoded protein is CSVELWTGLTEAFF.

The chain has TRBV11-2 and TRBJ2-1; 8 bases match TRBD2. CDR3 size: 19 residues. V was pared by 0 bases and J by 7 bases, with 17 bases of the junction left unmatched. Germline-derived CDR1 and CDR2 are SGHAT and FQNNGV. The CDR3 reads CASSLEAQDWREVGNEQFF. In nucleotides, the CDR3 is TGTGCCAGCAGCTTAGAAGCCCAGGATTGGCGGGAGGTTGGGAATGAGCAGTTCTTC. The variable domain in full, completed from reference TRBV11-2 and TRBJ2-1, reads EAGVAQSPRYKIIEKRQSVAFWCNPISGHATLYWYQQILGQGPKLLIQFQNNGVVDDSQLPKDRFSAERLKGVDSTLKIQPAKLEDSAVYLCASSLEAQDWREVGNEQFFGPGTRLTVL.

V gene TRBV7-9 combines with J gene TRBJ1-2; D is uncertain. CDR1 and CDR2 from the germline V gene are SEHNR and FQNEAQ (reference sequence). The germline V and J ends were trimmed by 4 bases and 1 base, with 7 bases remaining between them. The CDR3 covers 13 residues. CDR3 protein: CASSSTGNYGYTF. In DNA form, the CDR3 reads TGTGCCAGCAGCTCGACGGGTAACTATGGCTACACCTTC.

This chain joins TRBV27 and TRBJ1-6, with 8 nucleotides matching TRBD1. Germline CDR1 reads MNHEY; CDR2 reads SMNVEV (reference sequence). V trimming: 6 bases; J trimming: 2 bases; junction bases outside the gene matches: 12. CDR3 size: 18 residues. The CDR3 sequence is CASRFRGRMIPYNSPLHF. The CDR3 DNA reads TGTGCCAGCAGATTCAGGGGGCGCATGATCCCCTATAATTCACCCCTCCACTTT.

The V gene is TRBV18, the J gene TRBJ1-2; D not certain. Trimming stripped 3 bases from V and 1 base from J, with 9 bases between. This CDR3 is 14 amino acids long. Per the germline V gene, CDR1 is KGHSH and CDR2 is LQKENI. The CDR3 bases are TGTGCCAGCTCACCTCAGGACTTTAACTATGGCTACACCTTC. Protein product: CASSPQDFNYGYTF.

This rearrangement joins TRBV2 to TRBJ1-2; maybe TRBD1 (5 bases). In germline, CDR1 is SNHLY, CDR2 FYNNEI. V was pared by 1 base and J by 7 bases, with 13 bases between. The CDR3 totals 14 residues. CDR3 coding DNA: TGTGCCAGCAGTGAAGGAGTGGGGCCCAGTGGCTACACCTTC. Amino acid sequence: CASSEGVGPSGYTF.

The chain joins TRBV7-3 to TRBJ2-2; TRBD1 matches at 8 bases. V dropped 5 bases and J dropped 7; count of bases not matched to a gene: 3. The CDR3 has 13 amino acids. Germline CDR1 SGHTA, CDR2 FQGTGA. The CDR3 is CASSRTGGGELFF. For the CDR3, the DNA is TGTGCCAGCAGCCGAACAGGGGGCGGGGAGCTGTTTTTT. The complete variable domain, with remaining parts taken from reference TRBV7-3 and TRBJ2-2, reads GAGVSQTPSNKVTEKGKYVELRCDPISGHTALYWYRQSLGQGPEFLIYFQGTGAADDSGLPNDRFFAVRPEGSVSTLKIQRTERGDSAVYLCASSRTGGGELFFGEGSRLTVL.

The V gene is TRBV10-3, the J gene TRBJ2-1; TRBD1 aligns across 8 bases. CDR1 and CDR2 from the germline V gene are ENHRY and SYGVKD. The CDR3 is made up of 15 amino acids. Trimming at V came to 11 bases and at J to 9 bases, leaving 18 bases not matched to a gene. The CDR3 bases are TGTGCCTCGGCGCCCCCTTCGGACAGGGCTCGTGAGCAGTTCTTC. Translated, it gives CASAPPSDRAREQFF.

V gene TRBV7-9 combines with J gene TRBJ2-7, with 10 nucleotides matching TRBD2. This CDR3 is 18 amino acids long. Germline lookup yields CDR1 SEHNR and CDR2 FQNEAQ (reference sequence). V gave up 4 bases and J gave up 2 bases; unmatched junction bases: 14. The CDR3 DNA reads TGTGCCAGCAGCTCCCAACGTAGAGACAGCGGGGGGGCCTACGAGCAGTACTTC. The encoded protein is CASSSQRRDSGGAYEQYF.

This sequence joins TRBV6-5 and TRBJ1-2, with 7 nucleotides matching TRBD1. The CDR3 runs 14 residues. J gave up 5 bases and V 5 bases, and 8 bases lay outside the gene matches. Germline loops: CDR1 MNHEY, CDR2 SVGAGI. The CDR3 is CASSSVGTAYGYTF. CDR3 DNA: TGTGCCAGCAGTAGCGTGGGGACAGCATATGGCTACACCTTC.

The CDR3 DNA sequence: TGTGCCATCAGTGCAGGGGGCAGAGACTATGGCTACACCTTC. Its translation is CAISAGGRDYGYTF. The V gene is TRBV10-3, the J gene TRBJ1-2; 8 bases line up with TRBD1. The germline V gene encodes CDR1 ENHRY and CDR2 SYGVKD. V lost 4 bases to trimming and J lost 3 bases; unmatched junction nucleotides: 4. This CDR3 comprises 14 residues.

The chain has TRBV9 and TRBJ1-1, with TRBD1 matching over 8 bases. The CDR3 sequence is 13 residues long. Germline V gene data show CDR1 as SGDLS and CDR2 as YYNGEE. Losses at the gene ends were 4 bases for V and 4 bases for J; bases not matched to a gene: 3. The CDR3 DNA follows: TGTGCCAGCAGCAGGGACAGGCTCACTGAAGCTTTCTTT. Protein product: CASSRDRLTEAFF. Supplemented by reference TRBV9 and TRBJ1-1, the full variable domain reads DSGVTQTPKHLITATGQRVTLRCSPRSGDLSVYWYQQSLDQGLQFLIQYYNGEERAKGNILERFSAQQFPDLHSELNLSSLELGDSALYFCASSRDRLTEAFFGQGTRLTVV.

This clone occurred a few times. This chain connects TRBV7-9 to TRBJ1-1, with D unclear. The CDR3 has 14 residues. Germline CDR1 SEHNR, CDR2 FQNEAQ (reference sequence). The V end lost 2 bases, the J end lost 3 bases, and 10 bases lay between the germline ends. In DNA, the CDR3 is TGTGCCAGCAGCTTATATCAGGATGACACTGAAGCTTTCTTT. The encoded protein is CASSLYQDDTEAFF.

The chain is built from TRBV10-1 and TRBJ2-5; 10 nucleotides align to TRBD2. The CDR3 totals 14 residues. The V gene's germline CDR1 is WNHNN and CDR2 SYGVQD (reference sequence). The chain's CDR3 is CAWGAGGRQETQYF. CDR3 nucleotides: TGCGCTTGGGGAGCGGGGGGGCGCCAAGAGACCCAGTACTTC.

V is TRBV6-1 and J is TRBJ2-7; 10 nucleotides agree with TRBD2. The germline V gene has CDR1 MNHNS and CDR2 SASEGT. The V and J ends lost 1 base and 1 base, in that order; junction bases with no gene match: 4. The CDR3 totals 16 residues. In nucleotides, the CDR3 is TGTGCCAGCAGTGAAGTAGCTAGCGGGGGTTCCTACGAGCAGTACTTC. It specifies CASSEVASGGSYEQYF.

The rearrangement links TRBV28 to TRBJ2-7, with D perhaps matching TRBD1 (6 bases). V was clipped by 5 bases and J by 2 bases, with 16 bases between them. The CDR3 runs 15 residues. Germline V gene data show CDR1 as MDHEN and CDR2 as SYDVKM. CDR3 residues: CASSPPGQPAYEQYF. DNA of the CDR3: TGTGCCAGCAGTCCCCCAGGACAGCCTGCCTACGAGCAGTACTTC.

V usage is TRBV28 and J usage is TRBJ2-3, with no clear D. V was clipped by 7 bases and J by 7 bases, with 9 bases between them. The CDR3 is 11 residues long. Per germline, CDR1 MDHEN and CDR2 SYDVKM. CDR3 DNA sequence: TGTGCCAGCATTGGCGGTTATACGCAGTATTTT. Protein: CASIGGYTQYF.